The T cell receptor (beta chain) under discussion was sequenced for a study of blood T cell repertoires in COVID-19. The participants were between about 18 and 90 years old and came from some 23 US areas. Cohorts were assigned according to the clinical history that participants reported. Per the original data handling: Reference gene primer amplification in the assay estimated nucleated cell counts. The method was immunoSEQ multiplex PCR; TCRdb's version includes in-frame clones alone and lacks a portion of them. V, J and clone size were drawn from that table, and D and trimming were deduced from the DNA. The table shows about 270,000 clones, with more than 80% occurring only once. Per the germline V gene, CDR1 is SGHDT and CDR2 is YYEEEE. Trimming left V 4 bases short and J 2 bases short, with 12 bases between. This CDR3 is 14 amino acids long.

V gene TRBV5-6 combines with J gene TRBJ1-1; no definite D call. The TCR comes from a woman aged 25 to 45 with acute COVID-19. Sequenced input: PBMCs or T cells enriched from blood (not recorded which). CDR3 sequence (DNA): TGTGCCAGCAGCGGTTGGCAGGCCAACACTGAAGCTTTCTTT. Translating it yields CASSGWQANTEAFF. Full variable domain (remainder filled in from reference TRBV5-6 and TRBJ1-1): DAGVTQSPTHLIKTRGQQVTLRCSPKSGHDTVSWYQQALGQGPQFIFQYYEEEERQRGNFPDRFSGHQFPNYSSELNVNALLLGDSALYLCASSGWQANTEAFFGQGTRLTVV.